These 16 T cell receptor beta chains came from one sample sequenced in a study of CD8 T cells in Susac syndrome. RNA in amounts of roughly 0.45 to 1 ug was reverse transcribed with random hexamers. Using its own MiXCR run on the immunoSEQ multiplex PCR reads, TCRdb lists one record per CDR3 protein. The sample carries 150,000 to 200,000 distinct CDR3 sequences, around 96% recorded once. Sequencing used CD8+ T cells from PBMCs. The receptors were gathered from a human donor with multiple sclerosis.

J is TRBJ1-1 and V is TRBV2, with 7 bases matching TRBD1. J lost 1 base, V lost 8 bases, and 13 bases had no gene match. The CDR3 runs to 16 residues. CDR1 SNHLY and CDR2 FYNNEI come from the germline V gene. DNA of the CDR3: TGTGCCAGCCGATTATGGAGACAGGGATCGAACACTGAAGCTTTCTTT. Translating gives CASRLWRQGSNTEAFF.

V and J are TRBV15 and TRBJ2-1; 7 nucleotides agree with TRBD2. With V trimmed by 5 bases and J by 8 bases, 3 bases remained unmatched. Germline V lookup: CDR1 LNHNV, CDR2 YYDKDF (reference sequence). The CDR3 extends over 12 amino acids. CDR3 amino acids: CATSASGDEQFF. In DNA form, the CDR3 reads TGTGCCACCAGCGCAAGCGGGGATGAGCAGTTCTTC.

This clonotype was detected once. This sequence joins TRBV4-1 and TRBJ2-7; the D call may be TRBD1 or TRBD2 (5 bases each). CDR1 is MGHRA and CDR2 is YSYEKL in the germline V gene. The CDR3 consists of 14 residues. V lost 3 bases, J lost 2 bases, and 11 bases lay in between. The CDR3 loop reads CASSQGDGTYEQYF. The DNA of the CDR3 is TGCGCCAGCAGCCAGGGGGACGGAACCTACGAGCAGTACTTC.

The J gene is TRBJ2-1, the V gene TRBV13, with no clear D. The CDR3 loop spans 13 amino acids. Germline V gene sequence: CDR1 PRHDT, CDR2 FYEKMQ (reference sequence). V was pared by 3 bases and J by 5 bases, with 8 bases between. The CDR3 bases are TGTGCCAGCAGCTTCCTCAACAACAATGAGCAGTTCTTC. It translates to CASSFLNNNEQFF. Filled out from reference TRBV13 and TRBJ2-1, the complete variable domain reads AAGVIQSPRHLIKEKRETATLKCYPIPRHDTVYWYQQGPGQDPQFLISFYEKMQSDKGSIPDRFSAQQFSDYHSELNMSSLELGDSALYFCASSFLNNNEQFFGPGTRLTVL.

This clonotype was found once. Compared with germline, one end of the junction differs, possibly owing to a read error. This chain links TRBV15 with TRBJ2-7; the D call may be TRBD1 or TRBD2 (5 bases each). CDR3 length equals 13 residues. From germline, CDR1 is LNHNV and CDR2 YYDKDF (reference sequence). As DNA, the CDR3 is TGTGCCACCAGCAGAGATGTGGGACCACCTTTTCACTTC. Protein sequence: CATSRDVGPPFHF.

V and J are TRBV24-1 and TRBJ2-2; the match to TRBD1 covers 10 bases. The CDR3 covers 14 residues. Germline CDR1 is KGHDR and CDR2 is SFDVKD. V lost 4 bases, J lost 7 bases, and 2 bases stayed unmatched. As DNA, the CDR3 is TGTGCCACCAGTGAGACAGGGGGCAACGGGGAGCTGTTTTTT. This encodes CATSETGGNGELFF.

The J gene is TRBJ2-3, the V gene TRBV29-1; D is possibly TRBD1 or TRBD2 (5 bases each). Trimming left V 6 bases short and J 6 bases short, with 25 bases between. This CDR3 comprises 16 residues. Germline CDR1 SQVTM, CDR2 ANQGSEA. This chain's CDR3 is CSVDLPGPNNVDTQYF. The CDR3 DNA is TGCAGCGTAGACCTCCCGGGACCCAATAACGTGGATACGCAGTATTTT.

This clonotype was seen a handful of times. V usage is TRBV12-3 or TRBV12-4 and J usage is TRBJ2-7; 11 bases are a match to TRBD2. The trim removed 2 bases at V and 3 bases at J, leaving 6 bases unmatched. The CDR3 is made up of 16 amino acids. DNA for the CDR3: TGTGCCAGCAGTTTACCCCCGGGACTAGCGGTCTACGAGCAGTACTTC. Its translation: CASSLPPGLAVYEQYF.

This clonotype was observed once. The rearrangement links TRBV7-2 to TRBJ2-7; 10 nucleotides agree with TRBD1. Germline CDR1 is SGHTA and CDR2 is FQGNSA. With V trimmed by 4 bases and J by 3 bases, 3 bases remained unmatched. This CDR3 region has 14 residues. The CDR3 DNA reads TGTGCCAGCAGCTCGGACAGGGGGAACTACGAGCAGTACTTC. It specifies CASSSDRGNYEQYF.

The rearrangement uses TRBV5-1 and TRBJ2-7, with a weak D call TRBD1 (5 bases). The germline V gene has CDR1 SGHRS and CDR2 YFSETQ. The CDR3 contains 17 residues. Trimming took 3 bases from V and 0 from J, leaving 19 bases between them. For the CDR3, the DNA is TGCGCCAGCAGCTCCCCCCCCGACAGAGTGTTCTCCTACGAGCAGTACTTC. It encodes CASSSPPDRVFSYEQYF.

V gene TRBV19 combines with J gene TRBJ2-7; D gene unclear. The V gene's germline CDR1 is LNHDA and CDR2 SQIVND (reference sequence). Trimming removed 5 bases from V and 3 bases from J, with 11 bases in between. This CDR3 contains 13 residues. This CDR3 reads CASSPRIDYEQYF. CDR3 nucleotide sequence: TGTGCCAGTAGTCCACGGATCGACTACGAGCAGTACTTC. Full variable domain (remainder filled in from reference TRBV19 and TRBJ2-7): DGGITQSPKYLFRKEGQNVTLSCEQNLNHDAMYWYRQDPGQGLRLIYYSQIVNDFQKGDIAEGYSVSREKKESFPLTVTSAQKNPTAFYLCASSPRIDYEQYFGPGTRLTVT.

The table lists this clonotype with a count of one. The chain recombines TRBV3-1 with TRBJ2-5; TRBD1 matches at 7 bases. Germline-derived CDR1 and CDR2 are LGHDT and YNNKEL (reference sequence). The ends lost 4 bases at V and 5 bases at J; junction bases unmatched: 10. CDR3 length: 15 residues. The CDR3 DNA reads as TGTGCCAGCAGCCTTCGACAGGGAATGGGGGAGACCCAGTACTTC. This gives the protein CASSLRQGMGETQYF.

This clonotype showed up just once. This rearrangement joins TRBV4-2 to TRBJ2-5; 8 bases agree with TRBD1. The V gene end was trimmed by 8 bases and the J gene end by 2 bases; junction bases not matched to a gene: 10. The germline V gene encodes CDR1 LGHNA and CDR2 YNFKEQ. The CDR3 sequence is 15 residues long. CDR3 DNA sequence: TGTGCCAGCGCCCCGCGGACAGGGATACAAGAGACCCAGTACTTC. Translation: CASAPRTGIQETQYF.

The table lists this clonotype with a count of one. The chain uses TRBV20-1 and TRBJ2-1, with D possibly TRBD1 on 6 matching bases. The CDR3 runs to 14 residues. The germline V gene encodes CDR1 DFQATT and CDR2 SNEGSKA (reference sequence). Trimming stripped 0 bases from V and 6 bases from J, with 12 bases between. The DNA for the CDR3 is TGCAGTGCTAGAGATATACAGGGTGTCAATGAGCAGTTCTTC. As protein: CSARDIQGVNEQFF.

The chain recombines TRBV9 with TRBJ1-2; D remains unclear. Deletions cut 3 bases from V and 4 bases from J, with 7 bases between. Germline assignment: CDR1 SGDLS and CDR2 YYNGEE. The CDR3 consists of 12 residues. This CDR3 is CASSGSSYGYTF. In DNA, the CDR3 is TGTGCCAGCAGCGGGTCCTCCTATGGCTACACCTTC.

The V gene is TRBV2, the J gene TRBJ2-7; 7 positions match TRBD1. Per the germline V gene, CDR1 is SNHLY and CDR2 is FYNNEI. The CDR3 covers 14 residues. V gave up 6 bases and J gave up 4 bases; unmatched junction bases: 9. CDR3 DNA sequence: TGTGCCAGCAGCGCCACAGGGGTTATGTACGAGCAGTACTTC. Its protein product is CASSATGVMYEQYF. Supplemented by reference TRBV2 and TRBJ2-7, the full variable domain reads EPEVTQTPSHQVTQMGQEVILRCVPISNHLYFYWYRQILGQKVEFLVSFYNNEISEKSEIFDDQFSVERPDGSNFTLKIRSTKLEDSAMYFCASSATGVMYEQYFGPGTRLTVT.